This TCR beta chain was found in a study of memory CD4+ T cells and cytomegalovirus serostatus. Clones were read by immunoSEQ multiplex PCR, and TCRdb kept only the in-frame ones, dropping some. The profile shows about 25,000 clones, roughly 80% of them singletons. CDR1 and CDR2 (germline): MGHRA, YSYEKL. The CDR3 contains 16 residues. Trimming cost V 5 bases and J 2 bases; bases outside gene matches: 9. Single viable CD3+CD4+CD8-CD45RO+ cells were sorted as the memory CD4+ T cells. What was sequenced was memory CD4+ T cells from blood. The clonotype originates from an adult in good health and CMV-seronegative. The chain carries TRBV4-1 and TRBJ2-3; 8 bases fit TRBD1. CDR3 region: CASSRGQGGFTDTQYF. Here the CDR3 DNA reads TGCGCCAGCAGCAGAGGACAGGGAGGATTCACAGATACGCAGTATTTT.